The 9 T cell receptor beta chains reported below all come from one sample, sequenced in a study of shared clonotypes between healthy human individuals. Produced via immunoSEQ multiplex PCR; TCRdb's table is partial and in-frame only. The top ten hold 10% of the sample, which has 330,000 or so clones, around 67% seen once. The sample taken for sequencing was memory CD4+ T cells sorted from blood. The subset was: CD45RA-negative fraction. Receptors were obtained from a man aged 25-45 years in good health.

The chain links TRBV7-6 to TRBJ2-4; tentatively, D is TRBD1 (5 bases). The length of the CDR3 is 16 residues. The V end lost 0 bases, the J end lost 0 bases, and 9 bases lay between the germline ends. Germline CDR1 is SGHVS and CDR2 is FNYEAQ. The CDR3 protein is CASSLAVQGAKNIQYF. For the CDR3, the DNA is TGTGCCAGCAGCTTAGCCGTGCAGGGAGCCAAAAACATTCAGTACTTC.

Details on this clone: Other DNA sequences in this sample translate to the same CDR3. V gene TRBV7-2 combines with J gene TRBJ2-3, with D possibly matching TRBD2 (5 bases). The CDR3 spans 15 residues. The germline V gene encodes CDR1 SGHTA and CDR2 FQGNSA. The V end was cut by 0 bases, the J end by 0 bases, with 7 bases between. The CDR3 is CASSLAPGSTDTQYF. The CDR3 DNA sequence: TGTGCCAGCAGCTTAGCGCCGGGAAGCACAGATACGCAGTATTTT. Full variable domain (outside the CDR3, taken from reference TRBV7-2 and TRBJ2-3): GAGVSQSPSNKVTEKGKDVELRCDPISGHTALYWYRQSLGQGLEFLIYFQGNSAPDKSGLPSDRFSAERTGGSVSTLTIQRTQQEDSAVYLCASSLAPGSTDTQYFGPGTRLTVL.

This sequence joins TRBV11-1 and TRBJ2-7; 7 nucleotides match TRBD2. Germline loops: CDR1 SGHAT, CDR2 FQDESV (reference sequence). CDR3 length equals 13 residues. With V trimmed by 4 bases and J by 2 bases, 2 bases remained unmatched. Here the CDR3 reads CASSSGLPYEQYF. Here the CDR3 DNA reads TGTGCCAGCAGCTCGGGACTACCCTACGAGCAGTACTTC.

This clone was counted only a few times. This chain links TRBV5-1 with TRBJ2-1; TRBD2 matches 12 bases. Germline CDR1 and CDR2: SGHRS and YFSETQ. The CDR3 spans 18 residues. V shed 7 bases and J 8 bases; nucleotides not matched to a gene: 19. The CDR3 spells CASSHRPGRLAGVDEQFF. CDR3 nucleotides: TGCGCCAGCTCACATCGCCCGGGGCGACTAGCGGGAGTTGATGAGCAGTTCTTC.

The chain recombines TRBV19 with TRBJ1-1; 7 bases are shared with TRBD1. Germline CDR1 LNHDA, CDR2 SQIVND (reference sequence). There are 16 residues in the CDR3. The J segment lost 7 bases and the V segment lost 3 bases, leaving 14 bases of the junction unmatched. The CDR3 reads CASSIGLGTVLREAFF. The CDR3, as DNA: TGTGCCAGTAGTATTGGGCTCGGGACAGTCCTGCGTGAAGCTTTCTTT.

J is TRBJ1-2 and V is TRBV13, with no clear D. The CDR3 is 12 amino acids. The germline CDR1 and CDR2 sequences are PRHDT and FYEKMQ (reference sequence). V lost 4 bases to trimming and J lost 7 bases, with 10 bases between them. The CDR3 DNA follows: TGTGCCAGCAGCTCCTCCCGTGGTGGCTACACCTTC. This encodes CASSSSRGGYTF.

This clone was seen more than once but under ten times. The same CDR3 can be traced to other DNA sequences in this sample. The gene calls are TRBV28 and TRBJ2-6; D unclear. Germline V gene sequence: CDR1 MDHEN, CDR2 SYDVKM. The ends were cut back, 3 bases at V and 0 bases at J, with 6 bases in the middle. This CDR3 spans 15 amino acids. The CDR3 DNA reads TGTGCCAGCAGTTTGGGATCCTCTGGGGCCAACGTCCTGACTTTC. Protein sequence: CASSLGSSGANVLTF.

This clone has at least ten counts. Here the CDR3 reads CASSPSGSGNNEQFF. The CDR3 bases are TGTGCCAGCAGCCCCAGCGGGAGCGGTAACAATGAGCAGTTCTTC. The V gene is TRBV9, the J gene TRBJ2-1, with 8 bases matching TRBD2. V shed 4 bases and J 5 bases; nucleotides not matched to a gene: 8. The length of the CDR3 is 15 residues. Germline lookup yields CDR1 SGDLS and CDR2 YYNGEE. Combining the CDR3 with reference TRBV9 and TRBJ2-1 gives the whole variable domain DSGVTQTPKHLITATGQRVTLRCSPRSGDLSVYWYQQSLDQGLQFLIQYYNGEERAKGNILERFSAQQFPDLHSELNLSSLELGDSALYFCASSPSGSGNNEQFFGPGTRLTVL.

This clone was counted once. The gene calls are TRBV28 and TRBJ2-7; 9 bases are a match to TRBD1. The CDR3 has 15 residues. Germline V gene data show CDR1 as MDHEN and CDR2 as SYDVKM. The junction had 12 bases not matched to a gene; V was cut back by 5 bases and J by 7 bases. CDR3 sequence reads: CASSPPGTGRREQYF. The CDR3 nucleotides read TGTGCCAGCAGTCCCCCAGGGACAGGGAGGAGGGAGCAGTACTTC.